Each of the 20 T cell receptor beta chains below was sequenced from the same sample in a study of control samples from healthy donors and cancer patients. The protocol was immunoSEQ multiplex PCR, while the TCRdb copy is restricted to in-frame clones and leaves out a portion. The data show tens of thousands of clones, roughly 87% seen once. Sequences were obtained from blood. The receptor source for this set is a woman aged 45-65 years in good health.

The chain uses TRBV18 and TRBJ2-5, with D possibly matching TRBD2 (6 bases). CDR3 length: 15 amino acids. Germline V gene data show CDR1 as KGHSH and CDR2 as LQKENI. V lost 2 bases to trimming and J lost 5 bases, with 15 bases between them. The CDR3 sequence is CASSPRGGERETQYF. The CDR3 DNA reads TGTGCCAGCTCACCAAGGGGAGGAGAAAGGGAGACCCAGTACTTC.

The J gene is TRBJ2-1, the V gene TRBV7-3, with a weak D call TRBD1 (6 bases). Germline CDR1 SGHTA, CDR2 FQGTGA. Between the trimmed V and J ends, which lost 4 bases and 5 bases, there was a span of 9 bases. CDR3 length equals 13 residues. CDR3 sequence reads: CASSSGHNNEQFF. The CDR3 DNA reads TGTGCCAGCAGCTCGGGACACAACAATGAGCAGTTCTTC.

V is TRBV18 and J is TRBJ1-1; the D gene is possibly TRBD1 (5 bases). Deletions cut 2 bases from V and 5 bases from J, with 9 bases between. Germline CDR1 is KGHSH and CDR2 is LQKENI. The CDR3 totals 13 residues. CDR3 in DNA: TGTGCCAGCTCACCAGCAAAGGGGACTGAAGCTTTCTTT. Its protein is CASSPAKGTEAFF. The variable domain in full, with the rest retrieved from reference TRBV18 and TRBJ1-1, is NAGVMQNPRHLVRRRGQEARLRCSPMKGHSHVYWYRQLPEEGLKFMVYLQKENIIDESGMPKERFSAEFPKEGPSILRIQQVVRGDSAAYFCASSPAKGTEAFFGQGTRLTVV.

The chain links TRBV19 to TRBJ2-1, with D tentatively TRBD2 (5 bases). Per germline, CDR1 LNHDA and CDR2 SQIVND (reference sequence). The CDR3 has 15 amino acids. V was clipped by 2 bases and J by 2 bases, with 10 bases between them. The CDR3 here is CASSIFAGTYNEQFF. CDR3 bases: TGTGCCAGTAGTATATTTGCGGGTACCTACAATGAGCAGTTCTTC.

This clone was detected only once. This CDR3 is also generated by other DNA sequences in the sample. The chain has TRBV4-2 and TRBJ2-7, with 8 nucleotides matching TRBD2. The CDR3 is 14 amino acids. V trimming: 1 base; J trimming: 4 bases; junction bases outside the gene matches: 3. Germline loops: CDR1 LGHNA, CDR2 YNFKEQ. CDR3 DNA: TGTGCCAGCAGCCAAGCGCCTAGCGGGTACGAGCAGTACTTC. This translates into CASSQAPSGYEQYF.

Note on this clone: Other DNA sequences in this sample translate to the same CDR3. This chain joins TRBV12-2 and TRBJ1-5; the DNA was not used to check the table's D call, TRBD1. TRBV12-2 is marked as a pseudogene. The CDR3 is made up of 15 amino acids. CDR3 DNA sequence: TGTGCAAGTCGCTTAGACAGGGGTGGGGGGCAGCCCCAGCATTTT. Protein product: CASRLDRGGGQPQHF.

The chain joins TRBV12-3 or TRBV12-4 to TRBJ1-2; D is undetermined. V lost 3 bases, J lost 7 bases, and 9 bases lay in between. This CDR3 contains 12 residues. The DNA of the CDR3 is TGTGCCAGCAGTTTTGACGCCGGTGGCTACACCTTC. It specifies CASSFDAGGYTF.

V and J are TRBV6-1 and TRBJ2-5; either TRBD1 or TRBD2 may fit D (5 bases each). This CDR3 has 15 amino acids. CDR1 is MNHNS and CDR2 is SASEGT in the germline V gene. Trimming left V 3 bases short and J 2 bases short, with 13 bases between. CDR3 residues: CASSESGTPQETQYF. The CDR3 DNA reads TGTGCCAGCAGTGAGTCCGGGACCCCTCAAGAGACCCAGTACTTC.

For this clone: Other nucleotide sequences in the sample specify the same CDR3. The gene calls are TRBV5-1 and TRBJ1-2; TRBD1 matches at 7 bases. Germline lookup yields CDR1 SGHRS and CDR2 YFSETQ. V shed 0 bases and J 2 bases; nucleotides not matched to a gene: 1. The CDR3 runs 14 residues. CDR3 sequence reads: CASSLGQGNYGYTF. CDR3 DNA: TGCGCCAGCAGCTTGGGACAGGGAAACTATGGCTACACCTTC.

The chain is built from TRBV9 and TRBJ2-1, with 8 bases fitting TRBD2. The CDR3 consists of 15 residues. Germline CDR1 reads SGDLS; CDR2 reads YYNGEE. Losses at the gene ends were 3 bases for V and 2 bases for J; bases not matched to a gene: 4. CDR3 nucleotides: TGTGCCAGCAGCGGTATAGCGGGGACCTACAATGAGCAGTTCTTC. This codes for CASSGIAGTYNEQFF. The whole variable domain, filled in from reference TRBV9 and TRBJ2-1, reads DSGVTQTPKHLITATGQRVTLRCSPRSGDLSVYWYQQSLDQGLQFLIQYYNGEERAKGNILERFSAQQFPDLHSELNLSSLELGDSALYFCASSGIAGTYNEQFFGPGTRLTVL.

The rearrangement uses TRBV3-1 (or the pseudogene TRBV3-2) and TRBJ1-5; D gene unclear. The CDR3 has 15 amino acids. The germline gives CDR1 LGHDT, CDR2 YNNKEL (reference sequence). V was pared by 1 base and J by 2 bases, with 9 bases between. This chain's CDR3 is CASSQGQYGNQPQHF. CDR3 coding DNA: TGTGCCAGCAGCCAAGGGCAGTATGGCAATCAGCCCCAGCATTTT.

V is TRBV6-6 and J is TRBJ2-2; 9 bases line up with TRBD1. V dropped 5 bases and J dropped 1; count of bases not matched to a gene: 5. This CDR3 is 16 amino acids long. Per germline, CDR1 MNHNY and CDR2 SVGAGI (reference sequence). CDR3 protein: CASSGRDRENTGELFF. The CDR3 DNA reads TGTGCCAGCAGTGGACGGGACAGGGAGAACACCGGGGAGCTGTTTTTT.

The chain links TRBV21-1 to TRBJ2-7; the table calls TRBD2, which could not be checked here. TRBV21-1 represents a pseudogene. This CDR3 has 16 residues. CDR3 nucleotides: TGTGCCAGCAGCAAAAGAGGGACTAGCGGAACCTACGAGCAGTACTTC. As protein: CASSKRGTSGTYEQYF.

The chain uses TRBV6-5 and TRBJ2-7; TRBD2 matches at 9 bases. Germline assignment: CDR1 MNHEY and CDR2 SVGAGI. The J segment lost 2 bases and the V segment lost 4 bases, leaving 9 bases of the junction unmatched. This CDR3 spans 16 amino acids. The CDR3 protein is CASSFRRLAGTYEQYF. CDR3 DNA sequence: TGTGCCAGCAGTTTCCGGCGGCTAGCGGGGACCTACGAGCAGTACTTC.

CDR3 coding DNA: TGCGCCAGCAGCTCTGGTCGGGTAACAGATACGCAGTATTTT. It yields the protein CASSSGRVTDTQYF. This chain uses TRBV5-1 with TRBJ2-3; unclear D gene. Trimming removed 3 bases from V and 3 bases from J, with 11 bases in between. The V gene's germline CDR1 is SGHRS and CDR2 YFSETQ. The CDR3 runs 14 residues.

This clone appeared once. CDR3 amino acids: CAWRGSTRRETQYF. CDR3 in DNA: TGTGCCTGGAGGGGATCGACGAGGAGGGAGACCCAGTACTTC. The J gene is TRBJ2-5, the V gene TRBV30, with D perhaps matching TRBD2 (5 bases). The CDR3 extends over 14 amino acids. CDR1 is GTSNPN and CDR2 is SVGIG in the germline V gene (reference sequence). Deletions cut 3 bases from V and 5 bases from J, with 16 bases between.

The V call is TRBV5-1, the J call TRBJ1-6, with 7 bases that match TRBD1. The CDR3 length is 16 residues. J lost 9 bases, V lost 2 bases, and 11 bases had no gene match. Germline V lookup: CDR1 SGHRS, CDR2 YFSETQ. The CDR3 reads CASSLRSQGISSPLHF. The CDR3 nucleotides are TGCGCCAGCAGCTTACGGTCACAGGGGATTAGTTCACCCCTCCACTTT. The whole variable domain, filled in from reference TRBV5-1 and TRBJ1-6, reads KAGVTQTPRYLIKTRGQQVTLSCSPISGHRSVSWYQQTPGQGLQFLFEYFSETQRNKGNFPGRFSGRQFSNSRSEMNVSTLELGDSALYLCASSLRSQGISSPLHFGNGTRLTVT.

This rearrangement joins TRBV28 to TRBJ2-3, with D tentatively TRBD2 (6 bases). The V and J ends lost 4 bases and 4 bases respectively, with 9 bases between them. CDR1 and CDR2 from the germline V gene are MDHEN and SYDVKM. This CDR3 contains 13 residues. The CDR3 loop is CASSYGSSDTQYF. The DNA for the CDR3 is TGTGCCAGCAGTTACGGGAGCTCAGATACGCAGTATTTT.

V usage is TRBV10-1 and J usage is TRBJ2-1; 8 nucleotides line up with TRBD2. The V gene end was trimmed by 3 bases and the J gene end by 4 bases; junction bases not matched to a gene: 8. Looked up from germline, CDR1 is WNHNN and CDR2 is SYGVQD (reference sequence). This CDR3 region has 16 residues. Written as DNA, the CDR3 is TGCGCCAGCAGTGAAACTAGCGGCCCCTCATACAATGAGCAGTTCTTC. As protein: CASSETSGPSYNEQFF.

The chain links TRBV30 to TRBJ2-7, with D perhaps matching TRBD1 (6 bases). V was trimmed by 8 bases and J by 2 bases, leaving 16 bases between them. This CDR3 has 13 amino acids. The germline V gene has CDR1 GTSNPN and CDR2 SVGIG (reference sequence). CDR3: CATGTRGPYEQYF. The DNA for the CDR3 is TGTGCCACTGGGACAAGGGGTCCCTACGAGCAGTACTTC. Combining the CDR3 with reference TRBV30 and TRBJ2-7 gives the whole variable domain SQTIHQWPATLVQPVGSPLSLECTVEGTSNPNLYWYRQAAGRGLQLLFYSVGIGQISSEVPQNLSASRPQDRQFILSSKKLLLSDSGFYLCATGTRGPYEQYFGPGTRLTVT.